Listed below are T cell receptor beta chains from one sample, sequenced in a study of blood T cell repertoires in COVID-19. Profiling relied on immunoSEQ multiplex PCR, and the TCRdb table lists in-frame clones only, not all of them. The profile shows 70,000 or so clones, approximately 84% of them singletons. The sequenced sample consisted of peripheral blood. These receptors came from a man between 70 and 80 years old with active or convalescent COVID-19. Both conserved end residues are part of each CDR3. The order of the fields is V gene, J gene, D gene, clone size, CDR3 protein, CDR3 DNA. The D gene is left open where the match is weak. Clone size is stated in some rows and not others, as once, few, many or a class when expanded.

V gene: TRBV18
J gene: TRBJ2-4
D gene: TRBD2
clone size: NA
CDR3 protein: CASSPPGTSGRAKNIQYF
CDR3 DNA: TGTGCCAGCTCACCCCCTGGGACTAGCGGGAGGGCCAAAAACATTCAGTACTTC

V gene: TRBV18
J gene: TRBJ2-1
D gene: TRBD1
clone size: NA
CDR3 protein: CASSPWDSALDEQFF
CDR3 DNA: TGTGCCAGCTCACCTTGGGACAGCGCTCTGGATGAGCAGTTCTTC

V gene: TRBV18
J gene: TRBJ1-3
D gene: NA
clone size: NA
CDR3 protein: CASSRDSSGNTIYF
CDR3 DNA: TGTGCCAGCTCACGGGACTCCTCTGGAAACACCATATATTTT

V gene: TRBV2
J gene: TRBJ1-6
D gene: NA
clone size: NA
CDR3 protein: CASTPGGALYNSPLHF
CDR3 DNA: TGTGCCAGCACCCCTGGGGGGGCGTTATATAATTCACCCCTCCACTTT

V gene: TRBV20-1
J gene: TRBJ2-1
D gene: TRBD2
clone size: NA
CDR3 protein: CSASRLAGVVNEQFF
CDR3 DNA: TGCAGTGCTAGTAGGCTAGCGGGAGTGGTCAATGAGCAGTTCTTC

V gene: TRBV7-3
J gene: TRBJ2-1
D gene: TRBD2
clone size: NA
CDR3 protein: CASSLTSGTYNEQFF
CDR3 DNA: TGTGCCAGCAGCTTAACTAGCGGGACTTACAATGAGCAGTTCTTC

V gene: TRBV11-2
J gene: TRBJ2-7
D gene: NA
clone size: NA
CDR3 protein: CASSSIAGPSYEQYF
CDR3 DNA: TGTGCCAGCAGCTCCATCGCGGGGCCCTCCTACGAGCAGTACTTC

V gene: TRBV19
J gene: TRBJ2-7
D gene: NA
clone size: NA
CDR3 protein: CASSRTANSYEQYF
CDR3 DNA: TGTGCCAGTAGCAGGACTGCCAACTCCTACGAGCAGTACTTC

V gene: TRBV30
J gene: TRBJ1-2
D gene: NA
clone size: NA
CDR3 protein: CAWFGGISNYGYTF
CDR3 DNA: TGTGCCTGGTTTGGAGGGATTTCTAACTATGGCTACACCTTC

V gene: TRBV18
J gene: TRBJ2-7
D gene: TRBD1
clone size: NA
CDR3 protein: CASSPGTGEEQYF
CDR3 DNA: TGTGCCAGCTCACCTGGGACAGGGGAGGAGCAGTACTTC

V gene: TRBV2
J gene: TRBJ1-1
D gene: TRBD1
clone size: NA
CDR3 protein: CASSRSDRLNTEAFF
CDR3 DNA: TGTGCCAGCAGTCGTTCGGACAGGCTGAACACTGAAGCTTTCTTT

V gene: TRBV19
J gene: TRBJ2-6
D gene: TRBD1
clone size: once
CDR3 protein: CASTKQGALSGANVLTF
CDR3 DNA: TGTGCCAGTACTAAGCAGGGGGCCCTCTCTGGGGCCAACGTCCTGACTTTC

V gene: TRBV25-1
J gene: TRBJ1-5
D gene: NA
clone size: once
CDR3 protein: CASSEFRGKCQPQHF
CDR3 DNA: TGTGCCAGCAGTGAATTTAGGGGGAAATGTCAGCCCCAGCATTTT

V gene: TRBV29-1
J gene: TRBJ2-1
D gene: NA
clone size: NA
CDR3 protein: CSPRDLGGEQFF
CDR3 DNA: TGCAGCCCCCGGGACCTAGGGGGTGAGCAGTTCTTC

V gene: TRBV4-2
J gene: TRBJ1-1
D gene: NA
clone size: NA
CDR3 protein: CASSQETGQFTEAFF
CDR3 DNA: TGTGCCAGCAGCCAAGAAACAGGGCAGTTCACTGAAGCTTTCTTT

V gene: TRBV28
J gene: TRBJ1-6
D gene: NA
clone size: NA
CDR3 protein: CASSITRRGLANSPLHF
CDR3 DNA: TGTGCCAGCAGCATTACACGACGGGGTCTAGCCAATTCACCCCTCCACTTT

V gene: TRBV6-5
J gene: TRBJ1-5
D gene: NA
clone size: NA
CDR3 protein: CASREGPQPQHF
CDR3 DNA: TGTGCCAGCAGAGAGGGCCCTCAGCCCCAGCATTTT

V gene: TRBV19
J gene: TRBJ1-5
D gene: NA
clone size: NA
CDR3 protein: CASSLLTVNQPQHF
CDR3 DNA: TGTGCCAGTAGTCTCCTGACAGTCAATCAGCCCCAGCATTTT

V gene: TRBV6-5
J gene: TRBJ1-1
D gene: NA
clone size: once
CDR3 protein: CASSGTANLNTEAFF
CDR3 DNA: TGTGCCAGCAGCGGGACTGCCAACCTGAACACTGAAGCTTTCTTT

V gene: TRBV6-6
J gene: TRBJ2-7
D gene: NA
clone size: NA
CDR3 protein: CASSGGGRGGSYEQYF
CDR3 DNA: TGTGCCAGCAGTGGAGGGGGGAGGGGAGGCTCCTACGAGCAGTACTTC

V gene: TRBV19
J gene: TRBJ2-5
D gene: TRBD1
clone size: NA
CDR3 protein: CASSTPRTGKSKETQYF
CDR3 DNA: TGTGCCAGTAGTACCCCGCGGACAGGGAAAAGTAAAGAGACCCAGTACTTC

V gene: TRBV27
J gene: TRBJ2-5
D gene: TRBD2
clone size: NA
CDR3 protein: CASSLLGTSGQETQYF
CDR3 DNA: TGTGCCAGCAGTTTACTTGGGACTAGCGGTCAAGAGACCCAGTACTTC

V gene: TRBV30
J gene: TRBJ1-4
D gene: NA
clone size: NA
CDR3 protein: CAWTATNEKLFF
CDR3 DNA: TGTGCCTGGACAGCAACTAATGAAAAACTGTTTTTT

V gene: TRBV18
J gene: TRBJ1-3
D gene: TRBD1
clone size: NA
CDR3 protein: CASAPTGVNVRTIYF
CDR3 DNA: TGTGCCAGCGCCCCGACAGGGGTAAATGTGCGCACCATATATTTT

V gene: TRBV14
J gene: TRBJ1-1
D gene: NA
clone size: NA
CDR3 protein: CASSQDRWIRDTEAFF
CDR3 DNA: TGTGCCAGCAGCCAAGATAGGTGGATCAGGGACACTGAAGCTTTCTTT

V gene: TRBV7-2
J gene: TRBJ1-4
D gene: NA
clone size: once
CDR3 protein: CASSPRRGEKLFF
CDR3 DNA: TGTGCCAGCAGCCCTAGGCGGGGGGAAAAACTGTTTTTT

V gene: TRBV5-1
J gene: TRBJ2-3
D gene: NA
clone size: NA
CDR3 protein: CASSFGQPTDTQYF
CDR3 DNA: TGCGCCAGCAGCTTCGGACAGCCCACAGATACGCAGTATTTT

V gene: TRBV3-1/TRBV3-2
J gene: TRBJ2-1
D gene: NA
clone size: NA
CDR3 protein: CASSQGQLNYNEQFF
CDR3 DNA: TGTGCCAGCAGCCAAGGACAGCTGAACTACAATGAGCAGTTCTTC

V gene: TRBV6-5
J gene: TRBJ2-5
D gene: NA
clone size: NA
CDR3 protein: CASRMGFQETQYF
CDR3 DNA: TGTGCCAGCAGAATGGGCTTCCAAGAGACCCAGTACTTC

V gene: TRBV7-6
J gene: TRBJ1-2
D gene: NA
clone size: NA
CDR3 protein: CASSQDGGANYGYTF
CDR3 DNA: TGTGCCAGCAGCCAGGATGGAGGTGCAAACTATGGCTACACCTTC

V gene: TRBV30
J gene: TRBJ1-1
D gene: TRBD1
clone size: NA
CDR3 protein: CAGALDRGNTEAFF
CDR3 DNA: TGTGCCGGAGCACTCGACAGGGGTAACACTGAAGCTTTCTTT

V gene: TRBV6-6
J gene: TRBJ2-3
D gene: TRBD1
clone size: NA
CDR3 protein: CASSYPTGLGTDTRYF
CDR3 DNA: TGTGCCAGCAGTTATCCGACAGGGCTGGGCACAGATACGCGGTATTTT

V gene: TRBV9
J gene: TRBJ2-1
D gene: TRBD2
clone size: NA
CDR3 protein: CASSVGGGRFNEQFF
CDR3 DNA: TGTGCCAGCAGCGTAGGGGGCGGGAGGTTTAATGAGCAGTTCTTC

V gene: TRBV5-1
J gene: TRBJ2-7
D gene: NA
clone size: NA
CDR3 protein: CASSLGGPGSEQYF
CDR3 DNA: TGCGCCAGCAGCTTGGGGGGTCCCGGGAGCGAGCAGTACTTC

V gene: TRBV3-1/TRBV3-2
J gene: TRBJ1-3
D gene: NA
clone size: few
CDR3 protein: CASSHGRGSSGNTIYF
CDR3 DNA: TGTGCCAGCAGCCACGGGAGGGGAAGCTCTGGAAACACCATATATTTT

V gene: TRBV3-1/TRBV3-2
J gene: TRBJ2-2
D gene: TRBD2
clone size: NA
CDR3 protein: CASSRYSGRAPGELFF
CDR3 DNA: TGTGCCAGCAGCCGTTACAGCGGGAGAGCTCCCGGGGAGCTGTTTTTT

V gene: TRBV10-3
J gene: TRBJ2-7
D gene: TRBD1
clone size: NA
CDR3 protein: CAISERQGAEQYF
CDR3 DNA: TGTGCCATCAGTGAACGACAGGGTGCCGAGCAGTACTTC

V gene: TRBV28
J gene: TRBJ1-4
D gene: NA
clone size: NA
CDR3 protein: CASSSYTGTKLFF
CDR3 DNA: TGTGCCAGCAGTTCGTATACAGGAACCAAACTGTTTTTT

V gene: TRBV11-2
J gene: TRBJ2-5
D gene: TRBD2
clone size: NA
CDR3 protein: CASSPERVSGSQETQYF
CDR3 DNA: TGTGCCAGCAGCCCCGAACGAGTTAGCGGGAGCCAAGAGACCCAGTACTTC

V gene: TRBV19
J gene: TRBJ2-7
D gene: NA
clone size: NA
CDR3 protein: CARPYKQDTYEQYF
CDR3 DNA: TGTGCCAGACCGTATAAACAGGACACCTACGAGCAGTACTTC

V gene: TRBV6-5
J gene: TRBJ2-7
D gene: NA
clone size: NA
CDR3 protein: CASTLHQDSYEQYF
CDR3 DNA: TGTGCCAGCACCCTTCATCAGGACAGCTACGAGCAGTACTTC

V gene: TRBV30
J gene: TRBJ1-5
D gene: TRBD1
clone size: NA
CDR3 protein: CAWATGDYQPQHF
CDR3 DNA: TGTGCCTGGGCTACAGGGGATTATCAGCCCCAGCATTTT

V gene: TRBV7-6
J gene: TRBJ2-7
D gene: NA
clone size: NA
CDR3 protein: CASSSRGGGRSATEQYF
CDR3 DNA: TGTGCCAGCAGCTCCAGAGGGGGCGGGAGGTCCGCTACCGAGCAGTACTTC

V gene: TRBV6-5
J gene: TRBJ2-3
D gene: TRBD2
clone size: NA
CDR3 protein: CASSGLAGTTDTQYF
CDR3 DNA: TGTGCCAGCAGCGGACTAGCGGGGACTACAGATACGCAGTATTTT

V gene: TRBV19
J gene: TRBJ2-3
D gene: TRBD2
clone size: NA
CDR3 protein: CASSRGTTDTQYF
CDR3 DNA: TGTGCCAGTAGCAGAGGGACTACCGATACGCAGTATTTT

V gene: TRBV5-1
J gene: TRBJ2-5
D gene: TRBD1
clone size: NA
CDR3 protein: CASSFKPPRGGQGRPETQYF
CDR3 DNA: TGCGCCAGCAGCTTTAAACCCCCGAGAGGGGGACAGGGGCGCCCGGAGACCCAGTACTTC

V gene: TRBV7-9
J gene: TRBJ1-4
D gene: NA
clone size: NA
CDR3 protein: CASSLVGATNEKLFF
CDR3 DNA: TGTGCCAGCAGCTTAGTCGGTGCAACTAATGAAAAACTGTTTTTT

V gene: TRBV19
J gene: TRBJ2-5
D gene: TRBD1
clone size: NA
CDR3 protein: CASSDGQVQETQYF
CDR3 DNA: TGTGCCAGTAGTGACGGACAGGTCCAAGAGACCCAGTACTTC

V gene: TRBV6-5
J gene: TRBJ1-5
D gene: NA
clone size: NA
CDR3 protein: CASRARGTQPQHF
CDR3 DNA: TGTGCCAGCAGGGCAAGGGGGACTCAGCCCCAGCATTTT

V gene: TRBV20-1
J gene: TRBJ2-3
D gene: TRBD2
clone size: NA
CDR3 protein: CSASEGTSGGTDTQYF
CDR3 DNA: TGCAGTGCTAGTGAAGGGACTAGCGGGGGCACAGATACGCAGTATTTT

V gene: TRBV24-1
J gene: TRBJ2-7
D gene: TRBD1
clone size: once
CDR3 protein: CATSDPRDRFDEQYF
CDR3 DNA: TGTGCCACCAGTGACCCCCGGGACAGGTTCGACGAGCAGTACTTC

V gene: TRBV3-1/TRBV3-2
J gene: TRBJ1-2
D gene: NA
clone size: NA
CDR3 protein: CASSQGTVNYGYTF
CDR3 DNA: TGTGCCAGCAGCCAAGGGACAGTAAACTATGGCTACACCTTC

V gene: TRBV30
J gene: TRBJ2-1
D gene: TRBD2
clone size: few
CDR3 protein: CAGAGTTSGRAGDEQFF
CDR3 DNA: TGTGCCGGGGCGGGGACGACTAGCGGGAGGGCCGGGGATGAGCAGTTCTTC

V gene: TRBV12-1
J gene: TRBJ2-7
D gene: NA
clone size: NA
CDR3 protein: CASSSPGTRGPYEQYF
CDR3 DNA: TGTGCCAGCAGCTCCCCCGGGACTAGGGGACCATACGAGCAGTACTTC

V gene: TRBV27
J gene: TRBJ1-3
D gene: TRBD1
clone size: NA
CDR3 protein: CASSKTGGPGNTIYF
CDR3 DNA: TGTGCCAGCAGCAAGACAGGGGGCCCTGGAAACACCATATATTTT